This TCR beta chain originates from a study of neurological immune-mediated disorders. Every sequencing run generated over 180 million TCR-beta sequences from 15-18 subjects. MiXCR, applied by TCRdb to the 5' RACE reads, yields one record per CDR3 protein. The repertoire has some 30,000 distinct CDR3 sequences, approximately 5% of them found once; the top ten carry 2% to 2.5%. This clonotype was counted ten times or more. Input was over 800,000 sorted T cells, either CD4+ or CD8+. There are 13 residues in the CDR3. From germline, CDR1 is MNHEY and CDR2 SMNVEV (reference sequence). Trimming stripped 6 bases from V and 4 bases from J, with 13 bases between.

The chain uses TRBV27 and TRBJ2-7; D is unclear. The clonotype comes from a woman between 50 and 59 years old in good health. Input material: CD4+ T cells from blood. The CDR3 sequence is CASRRVGLYEQYF. CDR3 in DNA: TGTGCCAGCAGACGAGTCGGGTTGTACGAGCAGTACTTC.